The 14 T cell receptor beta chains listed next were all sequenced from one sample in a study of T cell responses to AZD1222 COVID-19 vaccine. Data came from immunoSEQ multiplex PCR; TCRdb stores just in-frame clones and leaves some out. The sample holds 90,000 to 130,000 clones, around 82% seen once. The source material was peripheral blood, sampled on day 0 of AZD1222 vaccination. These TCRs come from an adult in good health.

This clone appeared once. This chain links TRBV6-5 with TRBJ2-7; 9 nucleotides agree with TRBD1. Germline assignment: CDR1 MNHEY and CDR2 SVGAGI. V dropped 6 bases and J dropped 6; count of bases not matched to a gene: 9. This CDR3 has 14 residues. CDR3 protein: CASSRQTGGGEQYF. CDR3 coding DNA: TGTGCCAGCAGCCGTCAGACAGGGGGAGGCGAGCAGTACTTC.

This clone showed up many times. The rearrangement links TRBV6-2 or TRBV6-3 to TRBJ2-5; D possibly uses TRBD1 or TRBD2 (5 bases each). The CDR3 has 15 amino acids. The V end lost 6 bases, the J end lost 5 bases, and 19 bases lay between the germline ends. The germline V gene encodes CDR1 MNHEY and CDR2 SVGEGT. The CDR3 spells CASRPPGPPRETQYF. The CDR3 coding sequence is TGTGCCAGCAGACCTCCGGGACCGCCCCGGGAGACCCAGTACTTC.

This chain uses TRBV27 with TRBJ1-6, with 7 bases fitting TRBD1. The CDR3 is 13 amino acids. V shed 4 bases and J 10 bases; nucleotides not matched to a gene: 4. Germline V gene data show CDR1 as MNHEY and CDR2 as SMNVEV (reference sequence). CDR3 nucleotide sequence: TGTGCCAGCAGTTCGGGACAGCGATCACCCCTCCACTTT. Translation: CASSSGQRSPLHF.

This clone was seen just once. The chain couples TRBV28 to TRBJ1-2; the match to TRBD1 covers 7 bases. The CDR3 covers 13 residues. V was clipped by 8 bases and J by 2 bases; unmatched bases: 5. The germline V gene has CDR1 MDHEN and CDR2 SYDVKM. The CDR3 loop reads CASGWGQNYGYTF. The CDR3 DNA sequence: TGTGCCAGCGGTTGGGGACAGAACTATGGCTACACCTTC.

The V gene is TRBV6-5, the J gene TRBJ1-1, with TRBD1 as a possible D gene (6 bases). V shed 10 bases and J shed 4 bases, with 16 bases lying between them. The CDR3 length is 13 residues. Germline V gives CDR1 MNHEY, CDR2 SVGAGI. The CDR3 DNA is TGTGCCACCCGCGGGAGGGGGGGCACTGAAGCTTTCTTT. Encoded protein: CATRGRGGTEAFF.

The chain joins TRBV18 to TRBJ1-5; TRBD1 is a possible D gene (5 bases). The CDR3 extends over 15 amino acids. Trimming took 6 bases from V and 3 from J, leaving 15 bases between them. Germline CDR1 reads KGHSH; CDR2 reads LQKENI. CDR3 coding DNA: TGTGCCAGCTCCCCCAATAGACAGAACAATCAGCCCCAGCATTTT. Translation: CASSPNRQNNQPQHF.

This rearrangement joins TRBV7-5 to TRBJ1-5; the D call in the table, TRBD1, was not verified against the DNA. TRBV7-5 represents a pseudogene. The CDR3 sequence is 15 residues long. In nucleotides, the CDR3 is TGTGCCAGAAGCCCTCGGACAGATAGCAATCAGCCCCAGCATTTT. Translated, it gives CARSPRTDSNQPQHF.

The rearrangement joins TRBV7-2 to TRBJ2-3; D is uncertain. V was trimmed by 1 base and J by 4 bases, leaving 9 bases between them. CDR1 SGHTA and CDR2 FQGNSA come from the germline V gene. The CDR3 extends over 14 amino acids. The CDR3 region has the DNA TGTGCCAGCAGCTTAGTGGTTGCCCCAGATACGCAGTATTTT. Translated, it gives CASSLVVAPDTQYF.

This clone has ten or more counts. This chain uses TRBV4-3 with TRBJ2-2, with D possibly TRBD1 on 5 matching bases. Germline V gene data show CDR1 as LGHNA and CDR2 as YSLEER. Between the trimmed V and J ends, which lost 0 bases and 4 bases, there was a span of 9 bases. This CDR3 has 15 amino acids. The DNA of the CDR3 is TGCGCCAGCAGCCAAGATCAGGGCAGCACCGGGGAGCTGTTTTTT. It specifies CASSQDQGSTGELFF.

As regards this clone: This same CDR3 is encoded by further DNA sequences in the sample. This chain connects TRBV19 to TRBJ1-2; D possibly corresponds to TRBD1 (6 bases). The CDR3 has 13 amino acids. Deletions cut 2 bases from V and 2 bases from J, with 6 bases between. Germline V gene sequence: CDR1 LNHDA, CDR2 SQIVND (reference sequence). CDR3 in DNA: TGTGCCAGTAGTATACAGGGGAACTATGGCTACACCTTC. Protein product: CASSIQGNYGYTF. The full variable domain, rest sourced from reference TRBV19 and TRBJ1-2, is DGGITQSPKYLFRKEGQNVTLSCEQNLNHDAMYWYRQDPGQGLRLIYYSQIVNDFQKGDIAEGYSVSREKKESFPLTVTSAQKNPTAFYLCASSIQGNYGYTFGSGTRLTVV.

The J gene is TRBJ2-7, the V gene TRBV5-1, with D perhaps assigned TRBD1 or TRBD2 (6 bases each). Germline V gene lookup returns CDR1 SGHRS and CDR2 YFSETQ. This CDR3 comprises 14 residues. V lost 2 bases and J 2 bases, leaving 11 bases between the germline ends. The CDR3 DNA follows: TGCGCCAGCAGCTTAGTTGGGGGGCCCTACGAGCAGTACTTC. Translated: CASSLVGGPYEQYF. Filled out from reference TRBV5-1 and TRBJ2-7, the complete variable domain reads KAGVTQTPRYLIKTRGQQVTLSCSPISGHRSVSWYQQTPGQGLQFLFEYFSETQRNKGNFPGRFSGRQFSNSRSEMNVSTLELGDSALYLCASSLVGGPYEQYFGPGTRLTVT.

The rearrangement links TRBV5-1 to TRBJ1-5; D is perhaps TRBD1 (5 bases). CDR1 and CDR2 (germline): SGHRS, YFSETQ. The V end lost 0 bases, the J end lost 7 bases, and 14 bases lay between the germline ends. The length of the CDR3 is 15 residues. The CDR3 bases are TGCGCCAGCAGCTTGGGGGGCGGGGGGTCCCAGCCCCAGCATTTT. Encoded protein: CASSLGGGGSQPQHF.

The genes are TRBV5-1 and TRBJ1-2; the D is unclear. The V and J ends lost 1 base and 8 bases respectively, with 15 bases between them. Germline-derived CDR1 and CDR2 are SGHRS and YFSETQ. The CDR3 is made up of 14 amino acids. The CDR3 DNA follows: TGCGCCAGCAGCTTGTCTGCCCCGGAGTACGGCTACACCTTC. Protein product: CASSLSAPEYGYTF.

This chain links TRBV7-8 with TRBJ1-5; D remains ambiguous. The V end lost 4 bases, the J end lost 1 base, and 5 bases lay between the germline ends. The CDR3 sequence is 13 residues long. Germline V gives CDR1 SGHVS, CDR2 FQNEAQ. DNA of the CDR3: TGTGCCAGCAGCTCCGACAGCAATCAGCCCCAGCATTTT. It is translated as CASSSDSNQPQHF. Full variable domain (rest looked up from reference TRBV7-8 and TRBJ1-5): GAGVSQSPRYKVAKRGQDVALRCDPISGHVSLFWYQQALGQGPEFLTYFQNEAQLDKSGLPSDRFFAERPEGSVSTLKIQRTQQEDSAVYLCASSSDSNQPQHFGDGTRLSIL.